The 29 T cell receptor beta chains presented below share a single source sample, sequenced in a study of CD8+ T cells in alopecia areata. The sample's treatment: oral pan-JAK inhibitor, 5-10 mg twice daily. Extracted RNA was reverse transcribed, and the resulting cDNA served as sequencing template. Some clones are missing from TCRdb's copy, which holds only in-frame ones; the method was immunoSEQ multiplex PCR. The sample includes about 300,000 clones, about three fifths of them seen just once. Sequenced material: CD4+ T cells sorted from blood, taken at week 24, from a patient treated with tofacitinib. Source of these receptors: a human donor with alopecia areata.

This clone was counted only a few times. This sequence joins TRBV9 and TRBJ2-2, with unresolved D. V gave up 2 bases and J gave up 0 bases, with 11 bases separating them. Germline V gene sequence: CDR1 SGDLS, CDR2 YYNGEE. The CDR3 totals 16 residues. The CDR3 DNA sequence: TGTGCCAGCAGCGTGGACGCCTACGCGAACACCGGGGAGCTGTTTTTT. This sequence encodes CASSVDAYANTGELFF.

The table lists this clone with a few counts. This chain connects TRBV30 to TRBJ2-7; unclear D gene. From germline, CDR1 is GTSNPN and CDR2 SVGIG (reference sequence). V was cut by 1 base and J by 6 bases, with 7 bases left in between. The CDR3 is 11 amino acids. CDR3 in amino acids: CAWSARSEQYF. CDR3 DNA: TGTGCCTGGAGTGCCCGGAGCGAGCAGTACTTC.

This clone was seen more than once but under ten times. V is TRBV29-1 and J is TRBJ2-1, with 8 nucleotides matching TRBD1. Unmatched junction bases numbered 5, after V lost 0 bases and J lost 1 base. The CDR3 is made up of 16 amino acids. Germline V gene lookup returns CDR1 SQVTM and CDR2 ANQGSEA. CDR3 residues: CSVEDHRGKSYNEQFF. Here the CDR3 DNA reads TGCAGCGTTGAAGATCACAGGGGGAAATCCTACAATGAGCAGTTCTTC.

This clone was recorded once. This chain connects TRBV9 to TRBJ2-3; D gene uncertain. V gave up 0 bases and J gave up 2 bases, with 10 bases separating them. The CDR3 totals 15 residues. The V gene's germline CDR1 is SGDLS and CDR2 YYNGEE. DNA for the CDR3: TGTGCCAGCAGCGTAGACGGCCAAAACACAGATACGCAGTATTTT. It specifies CASSVDGQNTDTQYF.

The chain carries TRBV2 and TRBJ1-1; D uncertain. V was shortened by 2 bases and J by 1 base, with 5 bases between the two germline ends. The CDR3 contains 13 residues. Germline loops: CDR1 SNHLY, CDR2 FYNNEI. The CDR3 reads CASSEPGNTEAFF. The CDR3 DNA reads TGTGCCAGCAGTGAACCGGGGAACACTGAAGCTTTCTTT.

The CDR3 here is CSGGSFNEQYF. In DNA form, the CDR3 reads TGCAGCGGGGGGAGTTTCAACGAGCAGTACTTC. This chain joins TRBV29-1 and TRBJ2-7, with D perhaps assigned TRBD1 or TRBD2 (5 bases each). V lost 7 bases and J lost 5, with 12 bases in between. Looked up from germline, CDR1 is SQVTM and CDR2 is ANQGSEA. The CDR3 sequence is 11 residues long.

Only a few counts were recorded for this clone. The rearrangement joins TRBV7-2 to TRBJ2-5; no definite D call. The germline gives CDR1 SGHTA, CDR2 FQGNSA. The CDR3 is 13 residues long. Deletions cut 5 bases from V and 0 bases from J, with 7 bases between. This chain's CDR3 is CASSPRDQETQYF. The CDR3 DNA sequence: TGTGCCAGCAGCCCCCGGGACCAAGAGACCCAGTACTTC.

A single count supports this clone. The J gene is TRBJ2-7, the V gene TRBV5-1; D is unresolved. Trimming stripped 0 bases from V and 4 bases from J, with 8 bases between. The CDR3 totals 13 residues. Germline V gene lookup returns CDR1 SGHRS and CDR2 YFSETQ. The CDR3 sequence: CASSLAESYEQYF. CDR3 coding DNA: TGCGCCAGCAGCTTGGCCGAGAGTTACGAGCAGTACTTC.

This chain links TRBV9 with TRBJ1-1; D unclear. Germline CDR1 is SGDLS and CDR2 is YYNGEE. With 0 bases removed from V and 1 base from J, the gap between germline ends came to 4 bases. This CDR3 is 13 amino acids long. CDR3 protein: CASSVVTNTEAFF. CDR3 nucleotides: TGTGCCAGCAGCGTAGTAACGAACACTGAAGCTTTCTTT.

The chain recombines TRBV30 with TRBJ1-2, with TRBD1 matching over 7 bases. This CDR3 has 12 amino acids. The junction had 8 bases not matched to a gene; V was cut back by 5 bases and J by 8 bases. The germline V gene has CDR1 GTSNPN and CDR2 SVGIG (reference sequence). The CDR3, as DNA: TGTGCCTGGGAATGGGACAGAGAAGGCTACACCTTC. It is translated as CAWEWDREGYTF.

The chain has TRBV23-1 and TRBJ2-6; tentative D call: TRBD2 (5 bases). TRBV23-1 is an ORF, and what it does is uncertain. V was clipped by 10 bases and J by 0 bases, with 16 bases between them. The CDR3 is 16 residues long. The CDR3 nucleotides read TGCGCCACTCTCGGAGGATATTTCTCTGGGGCCAACGTCCTGACTTTC. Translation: CATLGGYFSGANVLTF.

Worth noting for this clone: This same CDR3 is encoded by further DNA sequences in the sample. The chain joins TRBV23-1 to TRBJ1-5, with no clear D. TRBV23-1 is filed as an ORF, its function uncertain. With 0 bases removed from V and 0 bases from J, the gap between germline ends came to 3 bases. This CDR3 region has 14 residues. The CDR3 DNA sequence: TGCGCCAGCAGTCAATCTGGTAGCAATCAGCCCCAGCATTTT. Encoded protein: CASSQSGSNQPQHF.

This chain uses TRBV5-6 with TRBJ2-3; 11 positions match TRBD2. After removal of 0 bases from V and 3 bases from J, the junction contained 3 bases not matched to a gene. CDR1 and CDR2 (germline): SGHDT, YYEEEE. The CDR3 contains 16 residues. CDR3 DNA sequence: TGTGCCAGCAGCTTGGTAGCTAGCGGGGGGACAGATACGCAGTATTTT. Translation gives CASSLVASGGTDTQYF.

The CDR3 protein is CASSEATPRGYTF. CDR3 coding DNA: TGTGCCAGCAGTGAAGCGACACCTCGGGGCTACACCTTC. The rearrangement uses TRBV25-1 and TRBJ1-2; the D is unclear. CDR1 and CDR2 (germline): MGHDK, SYGVNS. V was cut by 2 bases and J by 8 bases, with 12 bases left in between. The length of the CDR3 is 13 residues.

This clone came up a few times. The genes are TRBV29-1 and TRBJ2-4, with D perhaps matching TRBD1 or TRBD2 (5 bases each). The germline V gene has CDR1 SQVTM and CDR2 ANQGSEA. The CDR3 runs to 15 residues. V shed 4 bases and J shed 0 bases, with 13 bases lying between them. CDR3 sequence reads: CSVGGAGLAKNIQYF. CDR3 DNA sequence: TGCAGCGTTGGAGGGGCAGGGTTAGCCAAAAACATTCAGTACTTC.

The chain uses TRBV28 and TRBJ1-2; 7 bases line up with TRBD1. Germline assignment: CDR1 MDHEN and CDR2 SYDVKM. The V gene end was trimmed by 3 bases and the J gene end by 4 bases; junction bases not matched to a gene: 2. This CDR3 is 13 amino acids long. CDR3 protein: CASSFNRGYGYTF. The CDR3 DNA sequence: TGTGCCAGCAGTTTTAACAGGGGCTATGGCTACACCTTC.

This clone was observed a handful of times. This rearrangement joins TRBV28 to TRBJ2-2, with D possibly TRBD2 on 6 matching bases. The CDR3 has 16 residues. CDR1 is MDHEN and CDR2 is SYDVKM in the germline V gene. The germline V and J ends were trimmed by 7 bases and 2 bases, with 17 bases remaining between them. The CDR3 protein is CASTGRRGVNTGELFF. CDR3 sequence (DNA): TGTGCCAGCACCGGAAGGCGGGGTGTAAACACCGGGGAGCTGTTTTTT.

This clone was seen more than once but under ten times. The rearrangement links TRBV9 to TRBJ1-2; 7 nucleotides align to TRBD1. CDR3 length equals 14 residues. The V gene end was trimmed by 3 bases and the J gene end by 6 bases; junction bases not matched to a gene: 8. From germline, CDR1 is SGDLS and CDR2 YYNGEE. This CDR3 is CASSADRAADGYTF. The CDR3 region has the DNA TGTGCCAGCAGCGCCGACAGGGCAGCGGATGGCTACACCTTC.

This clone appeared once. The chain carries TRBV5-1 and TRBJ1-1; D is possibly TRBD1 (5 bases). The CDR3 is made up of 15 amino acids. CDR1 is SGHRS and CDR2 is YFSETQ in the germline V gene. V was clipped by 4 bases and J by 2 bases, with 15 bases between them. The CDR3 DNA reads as TGCGCCAGCAGCCCCACCCAGGGTCGAAACACTGAAGCTTTCTTT. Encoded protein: CASSPTQGRNTEAFF.

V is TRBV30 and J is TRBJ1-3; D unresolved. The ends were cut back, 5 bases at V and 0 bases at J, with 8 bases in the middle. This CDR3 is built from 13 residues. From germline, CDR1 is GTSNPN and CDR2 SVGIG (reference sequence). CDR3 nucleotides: TGTGCCTGGCAGGCTCCCTCTGGAAACACCATATATTTT. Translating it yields CAWQAPSGNTIYF.

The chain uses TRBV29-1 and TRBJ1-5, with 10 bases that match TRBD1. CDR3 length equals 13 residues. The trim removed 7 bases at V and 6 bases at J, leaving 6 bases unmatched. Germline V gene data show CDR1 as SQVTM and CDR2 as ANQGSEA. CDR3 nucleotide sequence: TGCAGCGCAGGGACAGGGGAAGGTCAGCCCCAGCATTTT. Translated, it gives CSAGTGEGQPQHF. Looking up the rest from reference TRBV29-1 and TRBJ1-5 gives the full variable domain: SAVISQKPSRDICQRGTSLTIQCQVDSQVTMMFWYRQQPGQSLTLIATANQGSEATYESGFVIDKFPISRPNLTFSTLTVSNMSPEDSSIYLCSAGTGEGQPQHFGDGTRLSIL.

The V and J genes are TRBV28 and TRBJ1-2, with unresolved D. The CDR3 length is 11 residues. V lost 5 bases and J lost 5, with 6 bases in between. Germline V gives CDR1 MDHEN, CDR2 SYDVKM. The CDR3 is CASSDRYGYTF. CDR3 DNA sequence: TGTGCCAGCAGTGACCGATATGGCTACACCTTC.

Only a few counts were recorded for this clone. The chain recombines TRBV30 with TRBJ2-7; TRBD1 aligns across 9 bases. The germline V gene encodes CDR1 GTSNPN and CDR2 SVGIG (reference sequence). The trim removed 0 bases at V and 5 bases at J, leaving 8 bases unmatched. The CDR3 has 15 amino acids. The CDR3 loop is CAWSVTGTGINEQYF. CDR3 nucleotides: TGTGCCTGGAGTGTAACGGGGACAGGGATCAACGAGCAGTACTTC. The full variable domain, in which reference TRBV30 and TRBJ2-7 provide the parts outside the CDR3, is SQTIHQWPATLVQPVGSPLSLECTVEGTSNPNLYWYRQAAGRGLQLLFYSVGIGQISSEVPQNLSASRPQDRQFILSSKKLLLSDSGFYLCAWSVTGTGINEQYFGPGTRLTVT.

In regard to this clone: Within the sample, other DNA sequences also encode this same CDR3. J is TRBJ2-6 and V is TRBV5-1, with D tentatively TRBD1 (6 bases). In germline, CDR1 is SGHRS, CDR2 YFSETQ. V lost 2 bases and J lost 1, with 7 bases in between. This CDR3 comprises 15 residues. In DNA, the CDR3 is TGCGCCAGCAGCTTACAGGGTTCTGGGGCCAACGTCCTGACTTTC. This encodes CASSLQGSGANVLTF.

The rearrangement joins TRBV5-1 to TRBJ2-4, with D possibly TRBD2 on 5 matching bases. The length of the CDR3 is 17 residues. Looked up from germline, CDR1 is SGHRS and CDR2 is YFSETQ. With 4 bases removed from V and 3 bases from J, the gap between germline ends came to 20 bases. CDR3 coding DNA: TGCGCCAGCAGCCCCATATATCGGGATCGGGGCAAAAACATTCAGTACTTC. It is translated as CASSPIYRDRGKNIQYF.

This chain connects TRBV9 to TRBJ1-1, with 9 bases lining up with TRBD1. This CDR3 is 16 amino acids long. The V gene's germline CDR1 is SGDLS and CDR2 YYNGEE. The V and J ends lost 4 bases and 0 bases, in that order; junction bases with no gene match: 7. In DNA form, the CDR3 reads TGTGCCAGCAGCTCACAGGGGGCTGGTTTGAACACTGAAGCTTTCTTT. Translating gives CASSSQGAGLNTEAFF.

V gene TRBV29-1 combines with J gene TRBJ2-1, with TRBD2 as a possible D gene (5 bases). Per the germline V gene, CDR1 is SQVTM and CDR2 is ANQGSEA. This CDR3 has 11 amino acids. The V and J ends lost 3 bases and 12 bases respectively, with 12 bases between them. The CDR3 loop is CSVDSLEGQFF. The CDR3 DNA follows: TGCAGCGTTGACTCCCTCGAGGGGCAGTTCTTC.

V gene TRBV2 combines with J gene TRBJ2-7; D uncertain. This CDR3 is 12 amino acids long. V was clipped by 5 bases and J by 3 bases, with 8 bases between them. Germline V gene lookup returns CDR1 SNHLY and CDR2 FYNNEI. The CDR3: CASSYINYEQYF. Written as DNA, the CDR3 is TGTGCCAGCAGTTACATAAACTACGAGCAGTACTTC.

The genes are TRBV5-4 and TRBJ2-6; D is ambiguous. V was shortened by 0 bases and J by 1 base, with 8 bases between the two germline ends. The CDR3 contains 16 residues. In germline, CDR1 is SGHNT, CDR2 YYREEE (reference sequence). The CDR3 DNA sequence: TGTGCCAGCAGCTTGGCCGGAGCGTCTGGGGCCAACGTCCTGACTTTC. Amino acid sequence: CASSLAGASGANVLTF.